These 31 T cell receptor beta chains came from one sample sequenced in a study of post-analysis software for immune sequencing data. The study's findings and limits: In patients, TRBV5-6, TRBV5-1 and TRBV20-1 belonged to five TRBV segments found more frequently than in controls.

Their specific antigens are unknown. Sequencing libraries made from TCR beta cDNA carried unique molecular identifiers. TCRdb processed the PCR reads anew with MiXCR; each CDR3 protein has one entry. The sample lists about 500,000 distinct CDR3 sequences; around 40% were seen once. The sequenced material came from blood. The receptors originated from a girl aged 10 to 17 with multiple sclerosis.

This clonotype was counted a few times. V and J are TRBV7-9 and TRBJ2-3; the match to TRBD2 covers 10 bases. The CDR3 sequence is 18 residues long. Per germline, CDR1 SEHNR and CDR2 FQNEAQ (reference sequence). The V segment lost 4 bases and the J segment 3 bases; nucleotides outside the gene matches: 13. This CDR3 is CASSSTSSGRVTTDTQYF. DNA for the CDR3: TGTGCCAGCAGCTCCACCTCTAGCGGGAGAGTGACAACAGATACGCAGTATTTT.

The rearrangement joins TRBV5-1 to TRBJ2-1; 7 bases agree with TRBD1. Germline CDR1 and CDR2: SGHRS and YFSETQ. The CDR3 is 13 residues long. V lost 0 bases to trimming and J lost 10 bases; unmatched junction nucleotides: 4. CDR3 protein: CASSLDRGREQFF. The DNA for the CDR3 is TGCGCCAGCAGCTTGGACAGGGGAAGGGAGCAGTTCTTC.

This chain uses TRBV28 with TRBJ1-5; 12 nucleotides match TRBD1. In germline, CDR1 is MDHEN, CDR2 SYDVKM. V dropped 8 bases and J dropped 5; count of bases not matched to a gene: 13. The CDR3 has 17 residues. CDR3 protein: CASGSGTGGSWDQPQHF. The DNA for the CDR3 is TGTGCCAGCGGCTCCGGGACAGGGGGCTCGTGGGATCAGCCCCAGCATTTT.

The rearrangement uses TRBV28 and TRBJ2-5; 12 bases are shared with TRBD2. CDR3 length: 14 residues. V trimming: 7 bases; J trimming: 12 bases; junction bases outside the gene matches: 12. From germline, CDR1 is MDHEN and CDR2 SYDVKM. CDR3 DNA sequence: TGTGCCAGCATCCTCAGGGCTAGCGGGGGGGAGAAGTACTTC. It is translated as CASILRASGGEKYF.

The chain employs TRBV9 and TRBJ2-7, with D uncertain. Trimming shortened V by 2 bases and J by 6 bases, and 12 bases separated the two germline ends. Germline values: CDR1 SGDLS, CDR2 YYNGEE. The CDR3 has 13 amino acids. CDR3 DNA sequence: TGTGCCAGCAGCGTGTCCCCGACTCTCGAGCAGTACTTC. This translates into CASSVSPTLEQYF. The full variable domain, completed using reference TRBV9 and TRBJ2-7, is DSGVTQTPKHLITATGQRVTLRCSPRSGDLSVYWYQQSLDQGLQFLIQYYNGEERAKGNILERFSAQQFPDLHSELNLSSLELGDSALYFCASSVSPTLEQYFGPGTRLTVT.

Note on this clonotype: Its ends do not fully match the called genes, so a read error is possible. The chain carries TRBV12-3 or TRBV12-4 and TRBJ1-1; possibly TRBD1 for D (5 bases). The CDR3 is made up of 14 amino acids. The CDR3 loop reads CASSPGTENTGAFF. For the CDR3, the DNA is TGTGCCAGCAGTCCAGGGACGGAGAACACTGGAGCTTTCTTT.

This clonotype has just a few counts. The gene calls are TRBV12-3 or TRBV12-4 and TRBJ1-2; D ambiguous. V lost 2 bases and J lost 6, with 10 bases in between. The CDR3 runs 13 residues. The CDR3 DNA sequence: TGTGCCAGCAGTTTAAGGTCCGAAGATGGCTACACCTTC. Translated: CASSLRSEDGYTF.

V usage is TRBV20-1 and J usage is TRBJ2-5; the match to TRBD1 covers 9 bases. This CDR3 contains 13 residues. J was trimmed by 4 bases and V by 5 bases; bases with no gene match: 5. In germline, CDR1 is DFQATT, CDR2 SNEGSKA (reference sequence). CDR3 coding DNA: TGCAGTGCTCCTACAGGGGGCCGAGAGACCCAGTACTTC. It yields the protein CSAPTGGRETQYF.

CDR3 nucleotides: TGCGCCAGCAGCTTGTCAGGGGGAGAGAACACCGGGGAGCTGTTTTTT. Residues: CASSLSGGENTGELFF. The chain couples TRBV5-1 to TRBJ2-2, with 7 bases identical to TRBD1. V lost 1 base, J lost 1 base, and 4 bases stayed unmatched. CDR3 length: 16 amino acids. Germline V gene sequence: CDR1 SGHRS, CDR2 YFSETQ.

J is TRBJ1-2 and V is TRBV6-1; D not certain. V dropped 2 bases and J dropped 4 bases, with 11 bases sitting between them. Germline V gives CDR1 MNHNS, CDR2 SASEGT. The CDR3 extends over 14 amino acids. The CDR3 here is CASSEPSGSYGYTF. The CDR3 coding sequence is TGTGCCAGCAGTGAACCGAGTGGCTCCTATGGCTACACCTTC.

The chain carries TRBV20-1 and TRBJ1-5; 8 nucleotides agree with TRBD1. The length of the CDR3 is 15 residues. The V and J ends lost 6 bases and 3 bases, in that order; junction bases with no gene match: 10. Germline-derived CDR1 and CDR2 are DFQATT and SNEGSKA (reference sequence). CDR3 nucleotide sequence: TGCAGTGCCCGCGACAGGGGCGCTTCCAATCAGCCCCAGCATTTT. This encodes CSARDRGASNQPQHF.

The chain carries TRBV5-5 and TRBJ2-1; D is unclear. The CDR3 extends over 16 amino acids. With 0 bases removed from V and 0 bases from J, the gap between germline ends came to 10 bases. Germline V gives CDR1 SGHKS, CDR2 YYEKEE (reference sequence). DNA for the CDR3: TGTGCCAGCAGCTTGGCCGTCTCTAGCTCCTACAATGAGCAGTTCTTC. Its translation is CASSLAVSSSYNEQFF.

Concerning this clonotype itself: The junction shows a germline mismatch at one end, possibly a read error. This chain joins TRBV29-1 and TRBJ2-5; tentatively, D is TRBD2 (6 bases). The end of the DNA is better explained by TRBJ2-7, so the J call may be wrong. The CDR3 has 13 residues. Germline loops: CDR1 SQVTM, CDR2 ANQGSEA. The CDR3 here is CSVDVRDSCEQYF. CDR3 nucleotides: TGCAGCGTTGACGTCAGGGACTCCTGCGAGCAGTACTTC.

In its sample, this clonotype was seen a few times. The V and J genes are TRBV20-1 and TRBJ2-4; 7 nucleotides line up with TRBD1. Trimming removed 7 bases from V and 9 bases from J; junction bases left unmatched: 6. CDR3 length: 11 amino acids. Per the germline V gene, CDR1 is DFQATT and CDR2 is SNEGSKA (reference sequence). The CDR3 nucleotides read TGCAGTGGAACGACAGGGAGCATTCAGTACTTC. Translating it yields CSGTTGSIQYF.

This clonotype showed up many times. The gene calls are TRBV21-1 and TRBJ2-7; the table's D gene call, TRBD1, was not cross checked with the DNA. TRBV21-1 is noted as a pseudogene. The CDR3 totals 13 residues. CDR3 sequence reads: CASSIPQGYEQYF. For the CDR3, the DNA is TGTGCCAGCAGCATTCCACAGGGCTACGAGCAGTACTTC.

As DNA, the CDR3 is TGTGCCAGCAGTTTCGGCGACAGGCAAGAGACCCAGTACTTC. Translated, it gives CASSFGDRQETQYF. The chain has TRBV12-3 or TRBV12-4 and TRBJ2-5; weak D call: TRBD1 (6 bases). The CDR3 contains 14 residues. V lost 3 bases, J lost 2 bases, and 10 bases lay in between.

The rearrangement links TRBV20-1 to TRBJ2-1, with 9 bases matching TRBD2. This CDR3 has 16 residues. V gave up 0 bases and J gave up 0 bases; unmatched junction bases: 3. Germline CDR1 is DFQATT and CDR2 is SNEGSKA (reference sequence). The CDR3 DNA reads as TGCAGTGCTAGAGATCTTAGCGGGAGCTCCTACAATGAGCAGTTCTTC. Translated: CSARDLSGSSYNEQFF.

CDR3 sequence reads: CASINLPHGEQYF. In DNA form, the CDR3 reads TGTGCCAGCATAAACCTACCCCATGGCGAGCAGTACTTC. This chain links TRBV27 with TRBJ2-7, with D hard to call. Trimming removed 7 bases from V and 6 bases from J, with 16 bases in between. Germline lookup yields CDR1 MNHEY and CDR2 SMNVEV (reference sequence). The length of the CDR3 is 13 residues.

This chain uses TRBV25-1 with TRBJ2-1; D is uncertain. CDR3 length equals 12 residues. Looked up from germline, CDR1 is MGHDK and CDR2 is SYGVNS. The V gene lost 5 bases and the J gene lost 7 bases, with 9 bases spanning the gap. CDR3 bases: TGTGCCAGCAGTCCCAATGGTAATGAGCAGTTCTTC. Its translation: CASSPNGNEQFF.

The chain recombines TRBV29-1 with TRBJ2-3; D may match TRBD1 or TRBD2 (5 bases each). With 3 bases removed from V and 3 bases from J, the gap between germline ends came to 10 bases. Germline V gene sequence: CDR1 SQVTM, CDR2 ANQGSEA. The CDR3 totals 13 residues. The CDR3 loop reads CSVEGVRTDTQYF. The CDR3, as DNA: TGCAGCGTTGAGGGGGTACGGACAGATACGCAGTATTTT.

The chain links TRBV20-1 to TRBJ2-1, with 12 bases identical to TRBD2. Per germline, CDR1 DFQATT and CDR2 SNEGSKA (reference sequence). CDR3 length: 16 residues. V dropped 2 bases and J dropped 6; count of bases not matched to a gene: 8. The CDR3 DNA reads TGCAGTGCTAGAACCCTAGCGGGAGGGCCGGGCAATGAGCAGTTCTTC. This encodes CSARTLAGGPGNEQFF.

The chain employs TRBV29-1 and TRBJ1-1; 7 nucleotides align to TRBD1. This CDR3 has 14 amino acids. CDR1 and CDR2 from the germline V gene are SQVTM and ANQGSEA. Trimming removed 7 bases from V and 5 bases from J; junction bases left unmatched: 13. The CDR3 region has the DNA TGCAGCGCCGAGATGACAGGGAGGAGGACTGAAGCTTTCTTT. Protein sequence: CSAEMTGRRTEAFF.

The chain recombines TRBV5-1 with TRBJ2-7; 9 nucleotides line up with TRBD1. Per the germline V gene, CDR1 is SGHRS and CDR2 is YFSETQ. The junction had 6 bases not matched to a gene; V was cut back by 0 bases and J by 5 bases. CDR3 length: 15 amino acids. CDR3 in amino acids: CASSLATDRGDEQYF. As DNA, the CDR3 is TGCGCCAGCAGCTTGGCAACGGACAGGGGAGACGAGCAGTACTTC.

This clonotype was found a few times. The chain employs TRBV9 and TRBJ2-7; TRBD2 agrees at 10 bases. This CDR3 region has 15 residues. J was trimmed by 7 bases and V by 0 bases; bases with no gene match: 7. Germline CDR1 reads SGDLS; CDR2 reads YYNGEE. In nucleotides, the CDR3 is TGTGCCAGCAGCGTAGTTGGAGCGGGAGGGGGAGAGCAGTACTTC. It specifies CASSVVGAGGGEQYF.

This clonotype was observed a few times. The V call is TRBV7-3, the J call TRBJ2-3, with TRBD2 identical over 8 bases. CDR1 and CDR2 from the germline V gene are SGHTA and FQGTGA. The CDR3 runs to 16 residues. J lost 6 bases, V lost 5 bases, and 13 bases had no gene match. The CDR3 nucleotides read TGTGCCAGCAGCCCGCAGGCTAGCGGGCAATCGGATACGCAGTATTTT. It translates to CASSPQASGQSDTQYF.

The gene calls are TRBV12-3 or TRBV12-4 and TRBJ1-1; maybe TRBD1 (5 bases). The V end lost 3 bases, the J end lost 7 bases, and 12 bases lay between the germline ends. The CDR3 contains 13 residues. CDR3 sequence (DNA): TGTGCCAGCAGTTTTGACAGCAACGGTGAAGCTTTCTTT. Protein: CASSFDSNGEAFF.

The chain combines TRBV20-1 with TRBJ2-1; 8 positions match TRBD2. The CDR3 loop spans 14 amino acids. Trimming at V came to 0 bases and at J to 7 bases, leaving 5 bases not matched to a gene. Germline V gene lookup returns CDR1 DFQATT and CDR2 SNEGSKA (reference sequence). CDR3 residues: CSAREASSGNEQFF. The DNA for the CDR3 is TGCAGTGCTAGAGAGGCGTCTAGCGGGAATGAGCAGTTCTTC.

The chain couples TRBV3-1 to TRBJ2-1; the D is unclear. This CDR3 spans 13 amino acids. The germline V gene has CDR1 LGHDT and CDR2 YNNKEL (reference sequence). The V gene lost 0 bases and the J gene lost 7 bases, with 7 bases spanning the gap. The CDR3 DNA reads TGTGCCAGCAGCCAAGACGCGAGGAATGAGCAGTTCTTC. Amino acids: CASSQDARNEQFF.

The chain couples TRBV27 to TRBJ2-7; 8 bases agree with TRBD2. V was clipped by 3 bases and J by 2 bases; unmatched bases: 6. Germline-derived CDR1 and CDR2 are MNHEY and SMNVEV (reference sequence). The CDR3 is made up of 15 amino acids. The CDR3 sequence: CASSFGGGRTYEQYF. DNA of the CDR3: TGTGCCAGCAGTTTTGGTGGCGGGAGGACCTACGAGCAGTACTTC.

The J gene is TRBJ2-5, the V gene TRBV28; unclear D gene. The CDR3 spans 13 residues. The germline gives CDR1 MDHEN, CDR2 SYDVKM. V dropped 3 bases and J dropped 7 bases, with 12 bases sitting between them. CDR3 bases: TGTGCCAGCAGTTTTTCCCCGGGTGGGACCCAGTACTTC. Encoded protein: CASSFSPGGTQYF.

This clonotype was counted once. Germline and junction disagree at one end, which may indicate a read error. This chain links TRBV29-1 with TRBJ2-3, with D perhaps assigned TRBD1 or TRBD2 (5 bases each). This CDR3 contains 13 residues. Germline CDR1 reads SQVTM; CDR2 reads ANQGSEA. The DNA for the CDR3 is TGCAGCGGTGACAGCTCTAGCACAGATATGCAGTATTTT. Translated: CSGDSSSTDMQYF.